This passage covers 27 T cell receptor beta chains from one sample sequenced in a study of shared clonotypes between healthy human individuals. Using immunoSEQ multiplex PCR, the repertoire was profiled, and TCRdb retains in-frame clones only, with some absent. This table holds millions of clones, 85% to 95% found once. Sequences were obtained from naive CD4+ T cells sorted from blood. The subset here: CD45RA+ positively selected. These TCRs come from a man aged 18 to 30 in good health.

The chain links TRBV5-4 to TRBJ2-7; D gene unclear. The CDR3 runs to 14 residues. The V gene's germline CDR1 is SGHNT and CDR2 YYREEE (reference sequence). V was pared by 3 bases and J by 0 bases, with 10 bases between. The CDR3 coding sequence is TGTGCCAGCAGCTGGAAGGTAGGCTCCTACGAGCAGTACTTC. It specifies CASSWKVGSYEQYF.

The V and J genes are TRBV2 and TRBJ1-5; D gene unclear. Trimming cost V 4 bases and J 3 bases, with 7 bases left between them. CDR1 is SNHLY and CDR2 is FYNNEI in the germline V gene. The CDR3 loop spans 13 amino acids. As DNA, the CDR3 is TGTGCCAGCAGTGTATACTCCAATCAGCCCCAGCATTTT. Translated: CASSVYSNQPQHF.

This clone was picked up a small number of times. This chain links TRBV29-1 with TRBJ1-1; no clear D. The CDR3 extends over 11 amino acids. The V gene lost 4 bases and the J gene lost 2 bases, with 5 bases spanning the gap. Germline V gene data show CDR1 as SQVTM and CDR2 as ANQGSEA. The CDR3 coding sequence is TGCAGCGTTGGGGATAACACTGAAGCTTTCTTT. Amino acids: CSVGDNTEAFF. Combining the CDR3 with reference TRBV29-1 and TRBJ1-1 gives the whole variable domain SAVISQKPSRDICQRGTSLTIQCQVDSQVTMMFWYRQQPGQSLTLIATANQGSEATYESGFVIDKFPISRPNLTFSTLTVSNMSPEDSSIYLCSVGDNTEAFFGQGTRLTVV.

The J gene is TRBJ2-3, the V gene TRBV10-2; the D gene could be TRBD1 or TRBD2 (6 bases each). This CDR3 spans 17 amino acids. The V end was cut by 6 bases, the J end by 5 bases, with 24 bases between. The V gene's germline CDR1 is WSHSY and CDR2 SAAADI. The CDR3 DNA reads TGCGCCAGCAGCGAGCGCGGGAAGAACCTAGGGGGAGATACGCAGTATTTT. This translates into CASSERGKNLGGDTQYF.

This chain uses TRBV7-9 with TRBJ1-2; D perhaps matches TRBD1 (6 bases). The germline V gene has CDR1 SEHNR and CDR2 FQNEAQ (reference sequence). This CDR3 comprises 16 residues. The V end was cut by 3 bases, the J end by 2 bases, with 16 bases between. The CDR3 bases are TGTGCCAGCAGCTTTTACGCAGGGGTTCCCAACTATGGCTACACCTTC. It encodes CASSFYAGVPNYGYTF.

The chain couples TRBV6-6 to TRBJ2-1, with 10 bases lining up with TRBD2. V was clipped by 6 bases and J by 5 bases; unmatched bases: 7. Germline V gene data show CDR1 as MNHNY and CDR2 as SVGAGI (reference sequence). This CDR3 region has 15 residues. The CDR3 reads CASSKRGGRDNEQFF. CDR3 nucleotide sequence: TGTGCCAGCAGCAAGCGGGGGGGCCGGGACAATGAGCAGTTCTTC.

This chain links TRBV7-6 with TRBJ2-3; 8 nucleotides match TRBD1. J was trimmed by 1 base and V by 0 bases; bases with no gene match: 6. The CDR3 extends over 17 amino acids. The germline gives CDR1 SGHVS, CDR2 FNYEAQ. CDR3 protein: CASSLASGGGGTDTQYF. CDR3 nucleotides: TGTGCCAGCAGCTTAGCTTCAGGGGGCGGTGGCACAGATACGCAGTATTTT.

In its sample, this clone was seen once. This chain uses TRBV27 with TRBJ2-1, with 14 positions matching TRBD2. Looked up from germline, CDR1 is MNHEY and CDR2 is SMNVEV (reference sequence). J was trimmed by 9 bases and V by 5 bases; bases with no gene match: 6. The CDR3 is made up of 15 amino acids. CDR3 DNA: TGTGCCAGCAGTCCGGGACTAGCGGGGGTTAGTGAGCAGTTCTTC. Its translation is CASSPGLAGVSEQFF.

V and J are TRBV11-2 and TRBJ2-2, with D hard to call. The ends were cut back, 2 bases at V and 1 base at J, with 11 bases in the middle. The CDR3 extends over 16 amino acids. Looked up from germline, CDR1 is SGHAT and CDR2 is FQNNGV. DNA for the CDR3: TGTGCCAGCAGCTTACCGGTGATTGGGAACACCGGGGAGCTGTTTTTT. Its protein is CASSLPVIGNTGELFF.

The chain employs TRBV9 and TRBJ1-2; the D is unclear. The germline V gene encodes CDR1 SGDLS and CDR2 YYNGEE. V shed 1 base and J shed 5 bases, with 6 bases lying between them. This CDR3 comprises 12 residues. As DNA, the CDR3 is TGTGCCAGCAGCGTACGCGAGTATGGCTACACCTTC. Residues: CASSVREYGYTF.

V usage is TRBV6-1 and J usage is TRBJ2-7; a weak D match, TRBD2 (5 bases). V was shortened by 7 bases and J by 4 bases, with 20 bases between the two germline ends. The CDR3 is 15 amino acids. CDR1 and CDR2 (germline): MNHNS, SASEGT. CDR3 region: CASTGNGVGWYEQYF. DNA of the CDR3: TGTGCCAGCACCGGGAACGGGGTGGGGTGGTACGAGCAGTACTTC.

V is TRBV21-1 and J is TRBJ2-4; the table assigns TRBD1, which was not confirmed against the DNA. TRBV21-1 is labeled a pseudogene. This CDR3 has 16 residues. CDR3 bases: TGTGCCAGCAGCAAAGAACAACCCCTAGCCAAAAACATTCAGTACTTC. Its translation is CASSKEQPLAKNIQYF.

The V gene is TRBV7-9, the J gene TRBJ2-7; TRBD2 aligns across 11 bases. Trimming took 1 base from V and 6 from J; bases not matched to a gene: 2. CDR1 is SEHNR, CDR2 FQNEAQ, per germline (reference sequence). This CDR3 comprises 14 residues. The CDR3 spells CASSLVTSGSEQYF. CDR3 DNA: TGTGCCAGCAGCTTAGTAACTAGCGGGAGCGAGCAGTACTTC.

V gene TRBV5-4 combines with J gene TRBJ2-7; TRBD1 is a possible D gene (6 bases). V was pared by 4 bases and J by 6 bases, with 20 bases between. CDR1 and CDR2 from the germline V gene are SGHNT and YYREEE (reference sequence). The CDR3 has 15 residues. The CDR3 DNA reads TGTGCCAGCAGCGGCCCCACAGGGTTCCTAGGCGAGCAGTACTTC. It specifies CASSGPTGFLGEQYF.

The sample holds one count of this clone. The chain combines TRBV11-2 with TRBJ2-3; 8 positions match TRBD1. V shed 5 bases, J shed 2 bases, and the junction held 9 bases outside the gene matches. Germline V gene data show CDR1 as SGHAT and CDR2 as FQNNGV. This CDR3 spans 16 amino acids. As DNA, the CDR3 is TGTGCCAGCAGCCCGATTACAGGGGGACTCACAGATACGCAGTATTTT. It yields the protein CASSPITGGLTDTQYF.

The chain has TRBV4-3 and TRBJ2-5; D not resolved. CDR1 is LGHNA and CDR2 is YSLEER in the germline V gene. V lost 1 base and J 2 bases, leaving 11 bases between the germline ends. The length of the CDR3 is 15 residues. In DNA, the CDR3 is TGCGCCAGCAGCCAAGCGTACAGAGCGCAAGAGACCCAGTACTTC. Residues: CASSQAYRAQETQYF.

This chain connects TRBV5-4 to TRBJ2-7; D is unresolved. This CDR3 is built from 14 residues. V dropped 0 bases and J dropped 7 bases, with 14 bases sitting between them. CDR1 is SGHNT and CDR2 is YYREEE in the germline V gene (reference sequence). CDR3 sequence (DNA): TGTGCCAGCAGCTTGGGCCCCCTCCCCCGAGAGCAGTACTTC. Its translation is CASSLGPLPREQYF.

This rearrangement joins TRBV7-3 to TRBJ1-6; D call uncertain. From germline, CDR1 is SGHTA and CDR2 FQGTGA. The CDR3 runs 13 residues. Trimming removed 4 bases at V and 7 bases at J, with 8 bases between. Here the CDR3 DNA reads TGTGCCAGCAGCTCAGGACGGAATTCACCCCTCCACTTT. Its translation is CASSSGRNSPLHF.

This chain uses TRBV29-1 with TRBJ2-3; 7 bases agree with TRBD2. The CDR3 loop spans 13 amino acids. J was trimmed by 4 bases and V by 5 bases; bases with no gene match: 6. Germline V CDR1 and CDR2: SQVTM, ANQGSEA. The CDR3: CSVRGRMADTQYF. The CDR3 DNA reads as TGCAGCGTTCGCGGGAGAATGGCAGATACGCAGTATTTT.

The gene calls are TRBV14 and TRBJ2-7, with TRBD2 matching over 7 bases. The CDR3 loop spans 18 amino acids. Germline CDR1 reads SGHDN; CDR2 reads FVKESK. V shed 0 bases and J 0 bases; nucleotides not matched to a gene: 11. CDR3 protein: CASSQEITSAESSYEQYF. CDR3 DNA sequence: TGTGCCAGCAGCCAAGAAATAACTAGCGCAGAATCCTCCTACGAGCAGTACTTC. The variable domain in full, completed from reference TRBV14 and TRBJ2-7, reads EAGVTQFPSHSVIEKGQTVTLRCDPISGHDNLYWYRRVMGKEIKFLLHFVKESKQDESGMPNNRFLAERTGGTYSTLKVQPAELEDSGVYFCASSQEITSAESSYEQYFGPGTRLTVT.

The chain recombines TRBV29-1 with TRBJ2-7; D is unresolved. Germline CDR1 is SQVTM and CDR2 is ANQGSEA. The CDR3 totals 14 residues. Trimming pared 6 bases from V and 2 bases from J, leaving 17 bases between. The CDR3 is CSVRRALPPYEQYF. CDR3 DNA sequence: TGCAGCGTCCGCCGGGCACTACCCCCCTACGAGCAGTACTTC.

This clone was seen once. Distinct nucleotide sequences in the sample also encode this CDR3. The chain links TRBV18 to TRBJ1-1, with D hard to call. Trimming pared 4 bases from V and 3 bases from J, leaving 9 bases between. The CDR3 sequence is 13 residues long. Germline CDR1 reads KGHSH; CDR2 reads LQKENI. In DNA form, the CDR3 reads TGTGCCAGCTCACAGGGAATGGACACTGAAGCTTTCTTT. Amino acid sequence: CASSQGMDTEAFF. The whole variable domain, remainder taken from reference TRBV18 and TRBJ1-1, is NAGVMQNPRHLVRRRGQEARLRCSPMKGHSHVYWYRQLPEEGLKFMVYLQKENIIDESGMPKERFSAEFPKEGPSILRIQQVVRGDSAAYFCASSQGMDTEAFFGQGTRLTVV.

The chain joins TRBV5-1 to TRBJ1-6, with D unclear. CDR3 length: 14 residues. Germline-derived CDR1 and CDR2 are SGHRS and YFSETQ. V lost 4 bases, J lost 7 bases, and 12 bases lay in between. Here the CDR3 reads CASSPGVENSPLHF. CDR3 nucleotide sequence: TGCGCCAGCAGCCCTGGGGTGGAGAATTCACCCCTCCACTTT.

This chain uses TRBV5-6 with TRBJ1-2; D unclear. V lost 6 bases, J lost 5 bases, and 14 bases lay in between. CDR1 and CDR2 (germline): SGHDT, YYEEEE. The CDR3 is 13 amino acids. The CDR3 loop is CASTLRQMYGYTF. CDR3 coding DNA: TGTGCCAGCACCCTCAGGCAAATGTATGGCTACACCTTC.

The chain couples TRBV11-2 to TRBJ2-7; 15 nucleotides align to TRBD2. Germline V gives CDR1 SGHAT, CDR2 FQNNGV. The CDR3 is 18 amino acids. J was trimmed by 2 bases and V by 5 bases; bases with no gene match: 10. CDR3 sequence: CASSKTGTSGRRAYEQYF. CDR3 in DNA: TGTGCCAGCAGCAAAACCGGGACTAGCGGGAGGAGGGCCTACGAGCAGTACTTC. Combining the CDR3 with reference TRBV11-2 and TRBJ2-7 gives the whole variable domain EAGVAQSPRYKIIEKRQSVAFWCNPISGHATLYWYQQILGQGPKLLIQFQNNGVVDDSQLPKDRFSAERLKGVDSTLKIQPAKLEDSAVYLCASSKTGTSGRRAYEQYFGPGTRLTVT.

V gene TRBV19 combines with J gene TRBJ2-7; TRBD1 agrees at 8 bases. CDR3 length: 15 amino acids. The trim removed 5 bases at V and 1 base at J, leaving 7 bases unmatched. Per the germline V gene, CDR1 is LNHDA and CDR2 is SQIVND (reference sequence). DNA for the CDR3: TGTGCCAGTAGTTCGACAGGGGTAGTTTCCTACGAGCAGTACTTC. Residues: CASSSTGVVSYEQYF.

The J gene is TRBJ2-3, the V gene TRBV30; D might be TRBD2 (6 bases). The V end was cut by 1 base, the J end by 6 bases, with 14 bases between. Germline V gene data show CDR1 as GTSNPN and CDR2 as SVGIG (reference sequence). The CDR3 has 14 residues. For the CDR3, the DNA is TGTGCCTGGAGTGGGACTACGCCAGGTGATACGCAGTATTTT. It encodes CAWSGTTPGDTQYF.